This TCR beta chain was identified in a study of blood T cell repertoires in COVID-19. Overall study: Samples taken during acute and convalescent COVID-19 were collected in the United States, Italy and Spain. Sources were T cells, B-cell-depleted T cells, or PBMCs; the material itself was cDNA or gDNA.

As originally analysed: Estimated nucleated cell counts came from reference gene primer amplification. Only in-frame clones appear in the TCRdb table, and some are missing; sequencing was by immunoSEQ multiplex PCR. The V and J calls and clone size were taken over from that table, and D and trimming were inferred from the DNA. The repertoire has more than 150,000 clones, about four fifths of them found once; the top ten carry 0.5% to 0.65%. The V and J ends lost 4 bases and 2 bases, in that order; junction bases with no gene match: 8. The CDR3 is 15 amino acids. The germline gives CDR1 ENHRY, CDR2 SYGVKD.

The sequence derives from a man in his 60s with acute or convalescent COVID-19. Sample: peripheral blood. The V gene is TRBV10-3, the J gene TRBJ2-7, with 7 bases that match TRBD1. In nucleotides, the CDR3 is TGTGCCATCAGTGCTGGACAGGTGAGGGCCTACGAGCAGTACTTC. This gives the protein CAISAGQVRAYEQYF.